The clone carrying this T cell receptor (beta chain) came up many times. The antigen is not known. This record comes from a study of T cells in Graves' hyperthyroidism and ophthalmopathy. Diagnostic decisions used clinical symptoms, serum thyroxine and TRAb, thyroid ultrasound and orbital computed tomography. This sample holds PBMCs from 8.5 to 10 ml fresh peripheral blood. Researchers took RNA transcripts and amplified the TCR beta CDR3 regions from them. The TCR CDR3 was amplified in a first-round RT-PCR using the HTBI primer set. TCRdb reanalysed the multiplex PCR reads using MiXCR and keeps one entry per CDR3 protein. This table holds approximately 400,000 distinct CDR3 sequences, about 14% found once. The study's findings and limits: Ophthalmopathy, which appeared later, was predicted by the model a median 6.5 months before onset. The blood repertoire included most of the expanded thyroid clonotypes above 0.001.

The CDR3 runs to 14 residues. The germline V gene has CDR1 KGHSH and CDR2 LQKENI. Trimming took 0 bases from V and 4 from J; bases not matched to a gene: 2. Material for sequencing was blood. The chain links TRBV18 to TRBJ2-7; the match to TRBD2 covers 8 bases. The source of this sequence is a man in his fifties with Graves' ophthalmopathy. The CDR3 sequence is CASSPPLAGYEQYF. CDR3 nucleotide sequence: TGTGCCAGCTCACCACCGCTAGCGGGTTACGAGCAGTACTTC.